The rows below give T cell receptor beta chains drawn from one sample of a study of blood T cells in healthy people across ages. One entry per CDR3 protein results from TCRdb running MiXCR on the 5' RACE reads. This sample has 630,000 or so distinct CDR3 sequences; under 30% occur once, and the top ten carry around 14%. Sequenced input: blood. The origin of the receptors is a woman of 80 years or more in good health. Each CDR3 is given with its conserved first and last residue. The order of the fields is D gene, clone size, V gene, J gene, CDR3 protein, CDR3 DNA. A D gene is named only where the DNA matches it firmly. Clone size is stated in some rows and not others, as once, few, many or a class when expanded.

.	.	TRBV12-3/TRBV12-4	TRBJ2-3	CASVILSTDAQYF	TGTGCCAGCGTCATATTGAGCACAGATGCGCAGTATTTT
.	.	TRBV19	TRBJ1-5	CASSELGRPQHF	TGTGCCAGTAGCGAGCTCGGCAGGCCCCAGCATTTT
.	.	TRBV6-2/TRBV6-3	TRBJ1-1	CASSYSRRIEGTEAFF	TGTGCCAGCAGTTACTCTCGGCGGATTGAGGGCACTGAAGCTTTCTTT
.	many	TRBV5-1	TRBJ2-1	CASSLGPIPTNEQFF	TGCGCCAGCAGCTTGGGGCCTATTCCGACCAATGAGCAGTTCTTC
.	few	TRBV20-1	TRBJ1-1	CSARDDGEIIPLAEAFF	TGCAGTGCTAGAGATGATGGGGAAATCATTCCCCTAGCGGAAGCTTTCTTT
TRBD1	many	TRBV5-1	TRBJ1-2	CASSLGGQGDGYTF	TGCGCCAGCAGCTTAGGGGGACAGGGGGACGGCTACACCTTC
.	.	TRBV5-4	TRBJ2-5	CASSLIMTSGSWQETQYF	TGTGCCAGCAGCTTAATCATGACCAGCGGCTCGTGGCAAGAGACCCAGTACTTC
.	.	TRBV7-3	TRBJ1-1	CASSLLRIENTEAFF	TGTGCCAGCAGCCTACTTCGAATCGAGAACACTGAAGCTTTCTTT
.	once	TRBV29-1	TRBJ1-5	CSVGQTNQPQHF	TGCAGCGTTGGGCAGACTAATCAGCCCCAGCATTTT
.	few	TRBV10-3	TRBJ2-2	CAISDPYGEDGANTGELFF	TGTGCCATCAGTGACCCCTACGGGGAGGACGGCGCGAACACCGGGGAGCTGTTTTTT
.	few	TRBV20-1	TRBJ1-4	CSASQEKLFF	TGCAGTGCTTCCCAGGAAAAACTGTTTTTT
.	many	TRBV28	TRBJ1-2	CASSLSGDLASYGYTF	TGTGCCAGCAGTTTATCGGGGGACCTAGCATCCTATGGCTACACCTTC
.	once	TRBV30	TRBJ1-1	CACHEREAFF	TGTGCCTGCCACGAACGTGAAGCTTTCTTT
.	.	TRBV7-8	TRBJ2-2	CVSSVGWTAYTGELFF	TGTGTCAGCAGCGTGGGGTGGACCGCCTACACCGGGGAGCTGTTTTTT
.	.	TRBV20-1	TRBJ2-1	CSAPRGGAWNEQFF	TGCAGTGCCCCAAGGGGGGGGGCCTGGAATGAGCAGTTCTTC
TRBD2	.	TRBV7-6	TRBJ2-2	CASSTASGGELFF	TGTGCCAGCAGCACCGCTAGCGGAGGGGAGCTGTTTTTT
.	many	TRBV20-1	TRBJ1-5	CSARPGVQPQHF	TGCAGTGCTAGACCGGGTGTCCAGCCCCAGCATTTT
.	.	TRBV4-1	TRBJ2-3	CASSQDPFVGQGRFSTDTQYF	TGCGCCAGCAGCCAAGATCCTTTCGTCGGTCAGGGCCGGTTTAGCACAGATACGCAGTATTTT
.	few	TRBV20-1	TRBJ2-5	CSGGVHEQYF	TGCAGTGGGGGGGTCCATGAGCAGTACTTC
.	many	TRBV11-2	TRBJ2-7	CASSFPRGRFYEQYF	TGTGCCAGCAGCTTTCCGAGGGGACGGTTCTACGAGCAGTACTTC
.	once	TRBV6-2/TRBV6-3	TRBJ1-4	CASSYNVEKLFF	TGTGCCAGCAGTTACAACGTGGAAAAACTGTTTTTT
.	few	TRBV4-1	TRBJ1-5	CASSQERASGFNQPQHF	TGCGCCAGCAGCCAAGAGAGGGCCTCGGGGTTCAATCAGCCCCAGCATTTT
.	.	TRBV7-9	TRBJ2-1	CASSLAHFRDNNEQFF	TGTGCCAGCAGCTTAGCGCATTTTCGAGACAACAATGAGCAGTTCTTC
.	.	TRBV5-5	TRBJ2-2	CASSFTAWSGLNTGELFF	TGTGCCAGCAGCTTTACGGCATGGTCGGGCTTGAACACCGGGGAGCTGTTTTTT
.	.	TRBV7-2	TRBJ2-1	CASSFSGHSDNEQFF	TGTGCCAGCAGCTTCAGCGGGCACTCTGACAATGAGCAGTTCTTC
.	many	TRBV7-8	TRBJ2-7	CASSLEGKSYYEQYF	TGTGCCAGCAGCTTAGAAGGCAAATCCTACTACGAGCAGTACTTC
.	.	TRBV12-3/TRBV12-4	TRBJ1-4	CASSALGTTNEKLFF	TGTGCCAGCAGCGCCCTAGGGACTACCAATGAAAAACTGTTTTTT
.	few	TRBV6-5	TRBJ1-4	CASSSPGPGEKRFF	TGTGCCAGCAGTTCCCCAGGGCCCGGCGAAAAACGGTTTTTT
TRBD1	many	TRBV20-1	TRBJ1-4	CSVFWEDGTGREKLFF	TGCAGTGTCTTTTGGGAGGACGGGACAGGGCGAGAAAAACTGTTTTTT
.	few	TRBV12-3/TRBV12-4	TRBJ1-4	CASSLYRASNEKLFF	TGTGCCAGCAGTTTATACCGGGCTTCTAATGAAAAACTGTTTTTT
.	.	TRBV18	TRBJ1-2	CAGSPPVGQGEGYTF	TGTGCCGGCTCACCACCGGTCGGGCAGGGTGAGGGCTACACCTTC
.	many	TRBV7-2	TRBJ2-7	CASSSGRTGYEQYF	TGTGCCAGCAGCTCAGGGAGAACTGGCTACGAGCAGTACTTC
TRBD2	.	TRBV20-1	TRBJ2-7	CSARILAGVEQYF	TGCAGTGCTAGAATTCTAGCGGGAGTTGAGCAGTACTTC
TRBD2	many	TRBV6-2/TRBV6-3	TRBJ2-1	CASRFKSGGAIDEQFF	TGTGCCAGCAGATTTAAAAGCGGGGGGGCCATCGATGAGCAGTTCTTC
.	few	TRBV5-1	TRBJ1-2	CASSLEGQLNYGYTF	TGCGCCAGCAGCTTGGAAGGACAGCTTAACTATGGCTACACCTTC
.	.	TRBV27	TRBJ1-2	CASSPLPVVGYTF	TGTGCCAGCAGTCCCCTCCCAGTTGTGGGCTACACCTTC
.	many	TRBV3-1	TRBJ2-5	CASSPTLTTETQYF	TGTGCCAGCAGCCCCACACTCACCACCGAGACCCAGTACTTC
.	.	TRBV20-1	TRBJ2-4	CSARYRSGNIQYF	TGCAGTGCTAGATATAGGAGCGGTAACATTCAGTACTTC
.	.	TRBV7-8	TRBJ2-1	CASSLVHGAYEQFF	TGTGCCAGCAGCTTAGTCCACGGGGCTTATGAGCAGTTCTTC
TRBD1	.	TRBV7-2	TRBJ2-1	CASSLGQGALYNEQFF	TGTGCCAGCAGCTTGGGACAGGGGGCCTTATACAATGAGCAGTTCTTC
TRBD2	.	TRBV7-2	TRBJ2-7	CASSRDYYEQYF	TGTGCCAGCTCCCGGGACTACTACGAGCAGTACTTC
TRBD2	many	TRBV20-1	TRBJ2-3	CSARVMTSGGQSSTDTQYF	TGCAGTGCTAGAGTTATGACTAGCGGGGGACAATCTAGCACAGATACGCAGTATTTT
TRBD1	few	TRBV3-1	TRBJ1-1	CASSPPDRGITEAFF	TGTGCCAGCAGCCCCCCAGACAGGGGTATCACTGAAGCTTTCTTT
.	many	TRBV5-5	TRBJ2-5	CASSSLTETQYF	TGTGCCAGCAGCTCACTCACAGAGACCCAGTACTTC
TRBD2	many	TRBV6-6	TRBJ2-7	CASTLAGGTYEQYF	TGTGCCAGCACTCTAGCGGGGGGGACCTACGAGCAGTACTTC